One sample yielded the 14 T cell receptor beta chains listed below, sequenced in a study of cytomegalovirus exposure and HLA in healthy donors. Profiling relied on immunoSEQ multiplex PCR, and the TCRdb table lists in-frame clones only, not all of them. This table holds some 150,000 clones, around 86% found once. The sequencing input was PBMCs. The receptors derive from a man younger than 30 in good health and CMV-seropositive.

The chain has TRBV15 and TRBJ2-1; tentative D call: TRBD1 (7 bases). The germline V and J ends were trimmed by 3 bases and 8 bases, with 14 bases remaining between them. There are 14 residues in the CDR3. The germline gives CDR1 LNHNV, CDR2 YYDKDF (reference sequence). Written as DNA, the CDR3 is TGTGCCACCAGCAGGACTAGGGGGCTGGATGAGCAGTTCTTC. It specifies CATSRTRGLDEQFF.

In the case of this clone: One end of the junction is discordant with germline, which a read error may explain. The rearrangement uses TRBV28 and TRBJ2-5, with TRBD2 as a possible D gene (6 bases). There are 13 residues in the CDR3. The germline V gene encodes CDR1 MDHEN and CDR2 SYDVKM. The DNA of the CDR3 is TGTGCCAGCAGACCCGGAGGGTGGCCGCTAGGCGACTTC. This translates into CASRPGGWPLGDF.

This chain links TRBV5-1 with TRBJ2-7; D may be TRBD2 (6 bases). Germline V lookup: CDR1 SGHRS, CDR2 YFSETQ. There are 15 residues in the CDR3. V lost 4 bases and J 6 bases, leaving 20 bases between the germline ends. CDR3 sequence (DNA): TGCGCCAGCAGCGAGTCACCGGGAGCCCTTCCCGAGCAGTACTTC. Translated: CASSESPGALPEQYF.

The chain uses TRBV29-1 and TRBJ1-5; 9 nucleotides match TRBD1. Germline trimming cut 7 bases from V and 4 bases from J; bases unmatched to any gene: 5. This CDR3 region has 13 residues. Germline V gene data show CDR1 as SQVTM and CDR2 as ANQGSEA. CDR3 region: CSAGQGLNQPQHF. DNA of the CDR3: TGCAGCGCCGGACAGGGGTTAAATCAGCCCCAGCATTTT.

The rearrangement links TRBV29-1 to TRBJ2-3; 7 nucleotides agree with TRBD2. J gave up 6 bases and V 3 bases, and 12 bases lay outside the gene matches. The CDR3 loop spans 15 amino acids. Germline CDR1 and CDR2: SQVTM and ANQGSEA. CDR3 nucleotide sequence: TGCAGCGTTGATAGCGGGCTAGCGGTCCTGGATACGCAGTATTTT. Protein: CSVDSGLAVLDTQYF.

The chain is built from TRBV28 and TRBJ2-5, with a tentative D call TRBD1 (6 bases). This CDR3 is built from 14 residues. V lost 6 bases, J lost 2 bases, and 13 bases lay in between. Germline V lookup: CDR1 MDHEN, CDR2 SYDVKM. CDR3 in DNA: TGTGCCAGCAGCCCCGGACAGTCACAAGAGACCCAGTACTTC. Translated: CASSPGQSQETQYF.

The chain uses TRBV5-1 and TRBJ2-3; D unclear. V dropped 0 bases and J dropped 2 bases, with 7 bases sitting between them. Germline V gene data show CDR1 as SGHRS and CDR2 as YFSETQ. CDR3 length: 14 residues. CDR3 coding DNA: TGCGCCAGCAGCTTGGTTCAGATCACAGATACGCAGTATTTT. Translating gives CASSLVQITDTQYF.

J is TRBJ1-1 and V is TRBV30; 7 bases are a match to TRBD1. V lost 8 bases, J lost 2 bases, and 11 bases stayed unmatched. The CDR3 consists of 14 residues. From germline, CDR1 is GTSNPN and CDR2 SVGIG (reference sequence). CDR3 DNA sequence: TGTGCCCTAAGAAGTCTAGGGGGCAACACTGAAGCTTTCTTT. Protein product: CALRSLGGNTEAFF. The variable domain in full, with the rest retrieved from reference TRBV30 and TRBJ1-1, is SQTIHQWPATLVQPVGSPLSLECTVEGTSNPNLYWYRQAAGRGLQLLFYSVGIGQISSEVPQNLSASRPQDRQFILSSKKLLLSDSGFYLCALRSLGGNTEAFFGQGTRLTVV.

The genes are TRBV28 and TRBJ1-5, with D unclear. Germline CDR1 is MDHEN and CDR2 is SYDVKM. CDR3 length: 16 residues. V was trimmed by 2 bases and J by 6 bases, leaving 17 bases between them. The CDR3 DNA sequence: TGTGCCAGCAGTTTAGGTGGCAGGCCCGCAATTCAGCCCCAGCATTTT. Protein: CASSLGGRPAIQPQHF.

The chain joins TRBV10-3 to TRBJ1-6, with TRBD1 identical over 7 bases. Per the germline V gene, CDR1 is ENHRY and CDR2 is SYGVKD. CDR3 size: 15 residues. V was clipped by 6 bases and J by 2 bases; unmatched bases: 4. The CDR3 DNA follows: TGTGCCATCAGGCAGGGGGACACCTATAATTCACCCCTCCACTTT. Translation: CAIRQGDTYNSPLHF.

The V call is TRBV29-1, the J call TRBJ1-3, with D possibly being TRBD1 (6 bases). The CDR3 consists of 14 residues. Trimming removed 4 bases from V and 4 bases from J, with 14 bases in between. The V gene's germline CDR1 is SQVTM and CDR2 ANQGSEA. Here the CDR3 reads CSVVGQSSGNTIYF. CDR3 coding DNA: TGCAGCGTTGTTGGACAGAGTTCAGGAAACACCATATATTTT.

The chain links TRBV25-1 to TRBJ1-4, with D tentatively TRBD1 (5 bases). The V gene's germline CDR1 is MGHDK and CDR2 SYGVNS. Trimming shortened V by 2 bases and J by 8 bases, and 15 bases separated the two germline ends. CDR3 size: 15 residues. The CDR3 nucleotides read TGTGCCAGCAGTGAAGCCTGGGGGGGTACCGAAAAACTGTTTTTT. It encodes CASSEAWGGTEKLFF.

The gene calls are TRBV28 and TRBJ1-1; 7 bases map to TRBD1. Germline V CDR1 and CDR2: MDHEN, SYDVKM. This CDR3 spans 12 amino acids. The V gene end was trimmed by 10 bases and the J gene end by 4 bases; junction bases not matched to a gene: 6. The CDR3 DNA reads as TGTGCCACCAAACAGGGGTCCACTGAAGCTTTCTTT. Translating it yields CATKQGSTEAFF.

The V gene is TRBV4-3, the J gene TRBJ2-1; the match to TRBD1 covers 7 bases. This CDR3 is 16 amino acids long. The junction had 11 bases not matched to a gene; V was cut back by 4 bases and J by 5 bases. The V gene's germline CDR1 is LGHNA and CDR2 YSLEER. This CDR3 reads CASSRYWDRRNNEQFF. CDR3 DNA: TGCGCCAGCAGCCGGTATTGGGACAGACGCAACAATGAGCAGTTCTTC.